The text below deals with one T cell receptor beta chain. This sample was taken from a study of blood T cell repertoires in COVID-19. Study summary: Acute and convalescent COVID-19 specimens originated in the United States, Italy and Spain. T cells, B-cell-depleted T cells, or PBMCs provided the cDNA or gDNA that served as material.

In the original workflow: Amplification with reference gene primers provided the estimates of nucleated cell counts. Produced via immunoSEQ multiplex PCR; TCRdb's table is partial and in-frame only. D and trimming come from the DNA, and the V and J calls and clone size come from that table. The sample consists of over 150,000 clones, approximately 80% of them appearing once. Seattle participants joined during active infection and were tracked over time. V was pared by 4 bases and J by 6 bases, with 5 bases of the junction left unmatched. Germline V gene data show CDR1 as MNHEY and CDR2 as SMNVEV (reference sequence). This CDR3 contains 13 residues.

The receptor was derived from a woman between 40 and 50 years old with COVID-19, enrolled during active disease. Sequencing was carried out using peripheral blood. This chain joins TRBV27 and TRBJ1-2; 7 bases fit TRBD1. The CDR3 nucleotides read TGTGCCAGCAGTTCGAGGGGGCGCGATGGCTACACCTTC. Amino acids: CASSSRGRDGYTF.